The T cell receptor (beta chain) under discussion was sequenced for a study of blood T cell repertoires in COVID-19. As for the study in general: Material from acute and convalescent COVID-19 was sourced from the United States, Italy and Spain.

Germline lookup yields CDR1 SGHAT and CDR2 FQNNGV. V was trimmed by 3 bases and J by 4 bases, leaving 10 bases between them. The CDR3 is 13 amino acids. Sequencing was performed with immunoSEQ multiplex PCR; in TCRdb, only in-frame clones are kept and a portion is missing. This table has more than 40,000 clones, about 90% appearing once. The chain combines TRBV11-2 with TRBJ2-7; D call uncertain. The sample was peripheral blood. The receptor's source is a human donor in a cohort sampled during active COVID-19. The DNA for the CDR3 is TGTGCCAGCAGCTTGCAGGCCATATACGAGCAGTACTTC. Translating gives CASSLQAIYEQYF.